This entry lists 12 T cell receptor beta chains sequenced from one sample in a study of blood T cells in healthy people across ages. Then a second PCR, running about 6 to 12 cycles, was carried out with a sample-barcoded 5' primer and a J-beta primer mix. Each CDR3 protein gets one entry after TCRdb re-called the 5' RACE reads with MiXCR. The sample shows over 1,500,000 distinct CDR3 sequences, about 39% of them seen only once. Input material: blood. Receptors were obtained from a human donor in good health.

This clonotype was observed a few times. The chain's CDR3 is CAISEPGQMNTEAFF. CDR3 DNA sequence: TGTGCCATCAGTGAACCGGGACAGATGAACACTGAAGCTTTCTTT. The V call is TRBV10-3, the J call TRBJ1-1, with 7 bases matching TRBD1. The germline V gene encodes CDR1 ENHRY and CDR2 SYGVKD. Trimming cost V 3 bases and J 0 bases; bases outside gene matches: 4. This CDR3 comprises 15 residues.

In DNA, the CDR3 is TGTGCCAGCAGTCCGACAGGCTCCCGAGACTATGGCTACACCTTC. Protein sequence: CASSPTGSRDYGYTF. The chain is built from TRBV12-3 or TRBV12-4 and TRBJ1-2; a weak D match, TRBD1 (6 bases). V shed 5 bases and J shed 3 bases, with 16 bases lying between them. This CDR3 spans 15 amino acids.

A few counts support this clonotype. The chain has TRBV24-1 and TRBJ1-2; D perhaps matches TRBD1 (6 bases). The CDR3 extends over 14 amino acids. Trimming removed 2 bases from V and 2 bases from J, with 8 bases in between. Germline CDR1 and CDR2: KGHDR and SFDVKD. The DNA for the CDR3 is TGTGCCACCAGTGATTGGACAGAAAACTATGGCTACACCTTC. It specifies CATSDWTENYGYTF.

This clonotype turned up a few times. The CDR3 loop reads CSASPGLAYEQYF. Here the CDR3 DNA reads TGCAGTGCTAGTCCAGGGTTAGCCTACGAGCAGTACTTC. The chain carries TRBV20-1 and TRBJ2-7; maybe TRBD1 (5 bases). CDR1 DFQATT and CDR2 SNEGSKA come from the germline V gene (reference sequence). The germline V and J ends were trimmed by 3 bases and 2 bases, with 11 bases remaining between them. The CDR3 has 13 residues.

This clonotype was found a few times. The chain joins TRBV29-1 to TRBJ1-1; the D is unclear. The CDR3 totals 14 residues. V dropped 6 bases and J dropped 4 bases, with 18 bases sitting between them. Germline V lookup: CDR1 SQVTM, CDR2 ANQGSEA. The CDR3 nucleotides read TGCAGCGTCCGGAGGAAAGCTCACCCCACTGAAGCTTTCTTT. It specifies CSVRRKAHPTEAFF.

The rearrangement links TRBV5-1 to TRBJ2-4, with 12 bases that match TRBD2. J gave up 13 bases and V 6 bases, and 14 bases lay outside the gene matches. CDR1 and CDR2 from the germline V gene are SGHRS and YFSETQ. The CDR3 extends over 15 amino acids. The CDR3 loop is CASTPGTSGSQEQYF. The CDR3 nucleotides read TGCGCCAGCACACCCGGGACTAGCGGGTCCCAGGAGCAGTACTTC.

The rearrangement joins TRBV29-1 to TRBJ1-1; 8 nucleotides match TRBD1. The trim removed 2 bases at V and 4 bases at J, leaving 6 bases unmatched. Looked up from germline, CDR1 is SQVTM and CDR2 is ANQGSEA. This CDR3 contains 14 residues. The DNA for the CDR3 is TGCAGCGTTGAAAAGGACAGGGTGGCCACTGAAGCTTTCTTT. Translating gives CSVEKDRVATEAFF.

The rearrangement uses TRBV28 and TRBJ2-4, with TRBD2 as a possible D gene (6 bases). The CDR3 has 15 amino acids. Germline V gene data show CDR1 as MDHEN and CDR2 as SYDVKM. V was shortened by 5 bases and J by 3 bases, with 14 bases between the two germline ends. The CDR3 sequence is CASSIPQGGKNIQYF. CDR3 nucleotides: TGTGCCAGCAGTATTCCTCAGGGAGGCAAAAACATTCAGTACTTC.

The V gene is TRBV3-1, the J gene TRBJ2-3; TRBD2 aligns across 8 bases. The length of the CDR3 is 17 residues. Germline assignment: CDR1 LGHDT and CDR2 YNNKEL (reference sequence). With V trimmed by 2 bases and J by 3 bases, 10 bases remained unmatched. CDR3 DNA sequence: TGTGCCAGCAGCCAATCATACAGCGGGGGACGAACAGATACGCAGTATTTT. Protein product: CASSQSYSGGRTDTQYF.

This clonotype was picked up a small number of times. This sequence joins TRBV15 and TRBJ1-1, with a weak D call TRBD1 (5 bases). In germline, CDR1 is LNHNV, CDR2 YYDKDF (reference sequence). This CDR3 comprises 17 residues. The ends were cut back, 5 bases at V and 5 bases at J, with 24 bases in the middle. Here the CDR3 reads CATSGRDLGGQPTEAFF. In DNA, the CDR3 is TGTGCCACCAGCGGCCGGGACCTGGGCGGTCAACCAACTGAAGCTTTCTTT.

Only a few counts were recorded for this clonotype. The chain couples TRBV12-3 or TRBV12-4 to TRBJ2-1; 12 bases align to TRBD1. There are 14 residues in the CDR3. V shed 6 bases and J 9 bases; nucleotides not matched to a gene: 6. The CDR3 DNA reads TGTGCCAGCAGAGGGACAGGGGGCTTCAGTGAGCAGTTCTTC. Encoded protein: CASRGTGGFSEQFF.

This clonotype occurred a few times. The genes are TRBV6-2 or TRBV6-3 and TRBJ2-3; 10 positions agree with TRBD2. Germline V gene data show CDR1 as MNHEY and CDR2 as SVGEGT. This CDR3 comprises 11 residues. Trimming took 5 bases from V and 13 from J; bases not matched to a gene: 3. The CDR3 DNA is TGTGCCAGCAGTCCGGGACTAGCGAAGTATTTT. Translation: CASSPGLAKYF.